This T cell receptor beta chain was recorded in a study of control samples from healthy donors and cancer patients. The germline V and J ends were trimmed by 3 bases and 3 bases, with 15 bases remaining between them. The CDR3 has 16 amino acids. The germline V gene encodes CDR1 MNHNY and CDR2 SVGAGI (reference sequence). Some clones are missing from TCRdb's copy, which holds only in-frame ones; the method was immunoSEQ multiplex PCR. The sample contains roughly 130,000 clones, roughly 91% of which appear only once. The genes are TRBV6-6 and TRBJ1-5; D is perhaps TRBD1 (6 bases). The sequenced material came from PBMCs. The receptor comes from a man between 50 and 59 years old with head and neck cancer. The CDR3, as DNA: TGTGCCAGCAGTTATGGATCCGGGGGGCCCAATCAGCCCCAGCATTTT. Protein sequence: CASSYGSGGPNQPQHF.